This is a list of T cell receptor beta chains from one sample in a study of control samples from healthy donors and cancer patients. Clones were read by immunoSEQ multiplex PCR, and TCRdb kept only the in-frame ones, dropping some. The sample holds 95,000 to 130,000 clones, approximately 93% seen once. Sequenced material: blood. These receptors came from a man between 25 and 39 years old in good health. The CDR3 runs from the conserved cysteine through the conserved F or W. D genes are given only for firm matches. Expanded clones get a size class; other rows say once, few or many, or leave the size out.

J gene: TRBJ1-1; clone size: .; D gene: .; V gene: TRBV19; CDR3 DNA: TGTGCCAGTAGTACTACTACAGGGTCTGGCACTGAAGCTTTCTTT; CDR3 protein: CASSTTTGSGTEAFF
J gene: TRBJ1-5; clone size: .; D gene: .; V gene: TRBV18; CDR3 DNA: TGTGCCAGCTCGCTTCCGGGGTCAGGCAATCAGCCCCAGCATTTT; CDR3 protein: CASSLPGSGNQPQHF
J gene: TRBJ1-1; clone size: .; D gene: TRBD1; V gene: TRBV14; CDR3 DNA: TGTGCCAGCAGCTCCCGGACAGGGAACACTGAAGCTTTCTTT; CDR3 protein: CASSSRTGNTEAFF
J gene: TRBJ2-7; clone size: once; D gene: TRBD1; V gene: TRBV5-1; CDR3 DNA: TGCGCCAGCAGCTCGGACAGGGCGCTGACGAACGAGCAGTACTTC; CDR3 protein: CASSSDRALTNEQYF
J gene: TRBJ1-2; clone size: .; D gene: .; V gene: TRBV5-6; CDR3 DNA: TGTGCCAGCAGCCCCCTTCAGGCCGGTAACTATGGCTACACCTTC; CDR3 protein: CASSPLQAGNYGYTF
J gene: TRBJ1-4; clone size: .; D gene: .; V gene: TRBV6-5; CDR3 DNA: TGTGCCAGCAGTTCGACAGGCTTTAATGAAAAACTGTTTTTT; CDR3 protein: CASSSTGFNEKLFF
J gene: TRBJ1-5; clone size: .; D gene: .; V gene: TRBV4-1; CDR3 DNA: TGCGCCAGCAGTATGACTGGGGGTAATCAGCCCCAGCATTTT; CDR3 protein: CASSMTGGNQPQHF
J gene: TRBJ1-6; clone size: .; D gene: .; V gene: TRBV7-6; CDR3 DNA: TGTGCCAGCAGCTTCTCTAGGGAATCACCCCTCCACTTT; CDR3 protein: CASSFSRESPLHF
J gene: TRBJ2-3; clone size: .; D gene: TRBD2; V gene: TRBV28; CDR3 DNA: TGTGCCCGTAGCGGGGGGCCTTGCACAGATACGCAGTATTTT; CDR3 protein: CARSGGPCTDTQYF
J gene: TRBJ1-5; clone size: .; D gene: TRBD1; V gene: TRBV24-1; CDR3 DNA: TGTGCCACCAGTGATTCGACAGGGGGCAGACAGCCCCAGCATTTT; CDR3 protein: CATSDSTGGRQPQHF
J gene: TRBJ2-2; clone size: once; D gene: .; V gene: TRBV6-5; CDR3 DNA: TGTGCCAGCCACAGGGGGGAGCTGTTTTTT; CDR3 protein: CASHRGELFF
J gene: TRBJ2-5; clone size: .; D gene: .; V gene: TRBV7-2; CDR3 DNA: TGTGCCAGCAGCGAAGACGGGGGCCTGTACCAAGAGACCCAGTACTTC; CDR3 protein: CASSEDGGLYQETQYF
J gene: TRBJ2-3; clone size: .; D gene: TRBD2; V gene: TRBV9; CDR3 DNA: TGTGCCAGCAGCCCCGGGGGGCGGGGGGACACAGATACGCAGTATTTT; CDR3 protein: CASSPGGRGDTDTQYF
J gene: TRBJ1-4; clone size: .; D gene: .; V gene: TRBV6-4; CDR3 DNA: TGTGCCAGCACCCCGAGGGGGGCGATTATTAGTGGTGAAAAACTGTTTTTT; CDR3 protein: CASTPRGAIISGEKLFF
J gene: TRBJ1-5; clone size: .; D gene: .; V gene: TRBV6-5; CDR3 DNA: TGTGCCAGCTCCCGGGGGGATCAGCCCCAGCATTTT; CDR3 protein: CASSRGDQPQHF
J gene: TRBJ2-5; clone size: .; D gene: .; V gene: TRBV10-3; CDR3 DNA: TGTGCCATCAGTGGCGGCACTCAAGAGACCCAGTACTTC; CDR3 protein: CAISGGTQETQYF
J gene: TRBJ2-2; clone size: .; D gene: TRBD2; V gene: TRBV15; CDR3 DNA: TGTGCCACCAGCAGAAGGACTAGCGGGGGGCCTGGGGCCGGGGAGCTGTTTTTT; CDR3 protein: CATSRRTSGGPGAGELFF
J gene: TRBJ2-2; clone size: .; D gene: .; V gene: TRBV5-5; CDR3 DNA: TGTGCCAGCAGCTTAGCTCTTATGGGGTCCACCGGGGAGCTGTTTTTT; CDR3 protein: CASSLALMGSTGELFF
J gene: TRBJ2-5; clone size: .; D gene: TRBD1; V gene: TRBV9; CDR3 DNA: TGTGCCAGCAGCGGACAGGGGGATCTTGTGGAGACCCAGTACTTC; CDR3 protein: CASSGQGDLVETQYF
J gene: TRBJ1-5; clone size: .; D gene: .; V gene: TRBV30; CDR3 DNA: TGTGCCTGGAGTGTTTGGGGGAATCAGCCCCAGCATTTT; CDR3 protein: CAWSVWGNQPQHF
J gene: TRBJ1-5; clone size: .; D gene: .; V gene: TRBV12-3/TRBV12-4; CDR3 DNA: TGTGCCAGCACCTCATCCCGTAATCAGCCCCAGCATTTT; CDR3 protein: CASTSSRNQPQHF
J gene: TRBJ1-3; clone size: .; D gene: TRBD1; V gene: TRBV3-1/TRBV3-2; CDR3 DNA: TGTGCCAGCAGCCAAGAGGGACAGAACTCTGGAAACACCATATATTTT; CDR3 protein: CASSQEGQNSGNTIYF
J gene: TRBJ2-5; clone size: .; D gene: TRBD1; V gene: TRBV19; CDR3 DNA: TGTGCCAGTAGTAGGGGGACAGTCCAAGAGACCCAGTACTTC; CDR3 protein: CASSRGTVQETQYF